The TCR beta chain described here comes from a study of blood T cell repertoires in COVID-19. Study at large: Material from acute and convalescent COVID-19 was sourced from the United States, Italy and Spain. Sources were T cells, B-cell-depleted T cells, or PBMCs; the material itself was cDNA or gDNA.

Cohort assignment relied on participant-reported clinical history. As processed by the authors: Estimation of nucleated cell counts was performed using reference gene primer amplification. Clones were sequenced by immunoSEQ multiplex PCR, and TCRdb holds only the in-frame ones, with some missing. V and J calls and clone size follow that table, whereas D and trimming were derived from the DNA. This table has 200,000 to 250,000 clones, about 91% appearing once. Trimming removed 0 bases from V and 2 bases from J, with 14 bases in between. This CDR3 is built from 16 residues. The germline V gene has CDR1 SGHDN and CDR2 FVKESK.

The clonotype originates from a woman aged 30 to 39 with acute COVID-19. This chain connects TRBV14 to TRBJ2-7; D may be TRBD1 (6 bases). Sample: PBMCs or T cells enriched from blood (not recorded which). The CDR3 bases are TGTGCCAGCAGCCAAGATGGGGGCGGATTGACCTACGAGCAGTACTTC. It encodes CASSQDGGGLTYEQYF.